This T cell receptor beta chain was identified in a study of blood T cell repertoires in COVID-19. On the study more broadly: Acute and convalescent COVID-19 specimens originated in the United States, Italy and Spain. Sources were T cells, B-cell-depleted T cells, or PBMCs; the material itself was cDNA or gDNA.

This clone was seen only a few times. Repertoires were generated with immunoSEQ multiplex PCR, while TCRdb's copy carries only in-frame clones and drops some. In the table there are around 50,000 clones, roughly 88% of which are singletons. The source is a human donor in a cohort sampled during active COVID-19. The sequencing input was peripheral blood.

The CDR3 region has the DNA TGTGCCAGCAGCCAAGAATACCTACGCCTCTCCTACAATGAGCAGTTCTTC. Protein product: CASSQEYLRLSYNEQFF. The chain is built from TRBV4-2 and TRBJ2-1, with unresolved D. This CDR3 spans 17 amino acids. Germline loops: CDR1 LGHNA, CDR2 YNFKEQ. V shed 0 bases and J shed 0 bases, with 12 bases lying between them.